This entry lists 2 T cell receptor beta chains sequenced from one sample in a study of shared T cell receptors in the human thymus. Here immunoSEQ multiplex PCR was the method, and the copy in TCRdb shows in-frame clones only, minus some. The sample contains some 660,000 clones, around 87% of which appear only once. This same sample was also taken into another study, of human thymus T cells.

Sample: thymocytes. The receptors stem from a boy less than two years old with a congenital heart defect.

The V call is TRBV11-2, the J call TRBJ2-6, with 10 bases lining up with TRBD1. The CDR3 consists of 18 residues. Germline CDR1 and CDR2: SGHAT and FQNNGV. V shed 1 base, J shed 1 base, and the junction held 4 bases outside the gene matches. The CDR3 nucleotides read TGTGCCAGCAGCTTAGCCGGGACAGGGGCTTCTGGGGCCAACGTCCTGACTTTC. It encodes CASSLAGTGASGANVLTF.

The CDR3 nucleotides are TGTGCCAGCAGTTTAAACCACAGGGTTGGCAATCAGCCCCAGCATTTT. As protein: CASSLNHRVGNQPQHF. V is TRBV28 and J is TRBJ1-5; maybe TRBD1 (6 bases). There are 16 residues in the CDR3. Per the germline V gene, CDR1 is MDHEN and CDR2 is SYDVKM. V gave up 2 bases and J gave up 2 bases, with 13 bases separating them.